The sequence of this T cell receptor (beta chain) was determined in a study of blood T cell repertoires in COVID-19. Study context: The United States, Italy and Spain provided the acute and convalescent COVID-19 samples. Sources were T cells, B-cell-depleted T cells, or PBMCs; the material itself was cDNA or gDNA.

Per the original methods: Amplified reference gene primers provided the basis for estimating nucleated cell counts. Generated by immunoSEQ multiplex PCR, the TCRdb table keeps only in-frame clones and is missing some. For V, J and clone size, that table is used; D and trimming come from the DNA. The sample includes some 290,000 clones, around nine tenths seen only once; the top ten take roughly 11%. Deletions cut 3 bases from V and 2 bases from J, with 5 bases between. CDR1 and CDR2 (germline): LGHNA, YNFKEQ. This CDR3 contains 13 residues. The receptor comes from a woman in her 30s with COVID-19, enrolled during active disease. The sample consisted of peripheral blood. The V and J genes are TRBV4-2 and TRBJ1-3; no clear D. The CDR3 DNA is TGTGCCAGCAGCCACTCGGCTGGAAACACCATATATTTT. Its translation: CASSHSAGNTIYF.